The 4 T cell receptor beta chains below were found in one sample sequenced in a study of cytomegalovirus exposure and HLA in healthy donors. Primers included in the PCR were 60 Vbeta and 13 Jbeta primers. Sequencing was performed with immunoSEQ multiplex PCR; in TCRdb, only in-frame clones are kept and a portion is missing. In total, the table holds around 70,000 clones. The sample was PBMCs. The receptor set was obtained from a woman aged 25 to 45 in good health and CMV-seronegative.

This rearrangement joins TRBV27 to TRBJ1-4, with 8 bases matching TRBD1. The J segment lost 8 bases and the V segment lost 2 bases, leaving 4 bases of the junction unmatched. Looked up from germline, CDR1 is MNHEY and CDR2 is SMNVEV (reference sequence). The CDR3 is 14 residues long. Here the CDR3 reads CASSLADRVEKLFF. CDR3 nucleotides: TGTGCCAGCAGTTTAGCGGACAGGGTGGAAAAACTGTTTTTT.

This chain links TRBV6-6 with TRBJ2-7; a weak D match, TRBD2 (6 bases). Trimming removed 2 bases at V and 2 bases at J, with 13 bases between. Per germline, CDR1 MNHNY and CDR2 SVGAGI (reference sequence). This CDR3 has 15 residues. CDR3 region: CASSYHSGWPYEQYF. CDR3 nucleotide sequence: TGTGCCAGCAGTTACCATAGCGGCTGGCCCTACGAGCAGTACTTC.

CDR3 in DNA: TGTGCCAGCAGTTCCGCGGGCGCGAACACCGGGGAGCTGTTTTTT. Translating it yields CASSSAGANTGELFF. The rearrangement uses TRBV28 and TRBJ2-2, with D perhaps matching TRBD2 (5 bases). CDR1 and CDR2 from the germline V gene are MDHEN and SYDVKM. CDR3 length: 15 residues. V was shortened by 4 bases and J by 0 bases, with 9 bases between the two germline ends.

This chain links TRBV6-5 with TRBJ2-3, with a tentative D call TRBD2 (8 bases). The CDR3 loop spans 16 amino acids. V was pared by 0 bases and J by 11 bases, with 21 bases between. Germline lookup yields CDR1 MNHEY and CDR2 SVGAGI. This CDR3 is CASSYSLLAGPGGQYF. In nucleotides, the CDR3 is TGTGCCAGCAGTTACTCCCTGCTAGCGGGTCCAGGGGGGCAGTATTTT.